This entry lists 25 T cell receptor beta chains sequenced from one sample in a study of blood T cell repertoires in COVID-19. Measured with immunoSEQ multiplex PCR; TCRdb has only the in-frame clones, and not every one. The sample shows some 190,000 clones, more than 70% of them seen only once. The sample consisted of peripheral blood. The receptors shown here come from a woman of 80 years or more with active or convalescent COVID-19.

The CDR3 DNA sequence: TGCGCCAGCAGTCAAACGGACAGGGAAAGGTTCTTGGCCTACAATGAGCAGTTCTTC. This sequence encodes CASSQTDRERFLAYNEQFF. The chain employs TRBV23-1 and TRBJ2-1, with 8 positions matching TRBD1. TRBV23-1 is an ORF for which the function is uncertain. Losses at the gene ends were 2 bases for V and 2 bases for J; bases not matched to a gene: 14. This CDR3 has 19 residues.

The rearrangement joins TRBV18 to TRBJ1-2, with no clear D. This CDR3 contains 15 residues. CDR1 and CDR2 (germline): KGHSH, LQKENI. The V end was cut by 2 bases, the J end by 1 base, with 11 bases between. Here the CDR3 reads CASSPRRQDNYGYTF. In nucleotides, the CDR3 is TGTGCCAGCTCACCAAGGAGGCAGGATAACTATGGCTACACCTTC.

This rearrangement joins TRBV6-6 to TRBJ1-1; 7 bases agree with TRBD1. V was pared by 8 bases and J by 1 base, with 7 bases of the junction left unmatched. The CDR3 is made up of 14 amino acids. CDR1 and CDR2 (germline): MNHNY, SVGAGI (reference sequence). The chain's CDR3 is CASGGQTPNTEAFF. The CDR3 DNA reads as TGTGCCAGCGGGGGACAGACGCCGAACACTGAAGCTTTCTTT.

This sequence joins TRBV9 and TRBJ2-7; 11 bases are shared with TRBD1. The V segment lost 4 bases and the J segment 7 bases; nucleotides outside the gene matches: 13. CDR1 and CDR2 from the germline V gene are SGDLS and YYNGEE. The CDR3 totals 16 residues. The CDR3 is CASSKTGQGVGKEQYF. CDR3 DNA sequence: TGTGCCAGCAGCAAGACGGGACAGGGGGTAGGAAAAGAGCAGTACTTC.

The J gene is TRBJ2-3, the V gene TRBV2; 10 nucleotides line up with TRBD2. The CDR3 loop spans 15 amino acids. V lost 6 bases to trimming and J lost 4 bases; unmatched junction nucleotides: 7. CDR1 is SNHLY and CDR2 is FYNNEI in the germline V gene. The CDR3 here is CASSAGTSVPDTQYF. The CDR3 DNA is TGTGCCAGCAGCGCCGGGACTAGCGTACCAGATACGCAGTATTTT.

The rearrangement uses TRBV7-3 and TRBJ2-1, with no clear D. The CDR3 has 16 amino acids. Germline CDR1 reads SGHTA; CDR2 reads FQGTGA. Deletions cut 2 bases from V and 9 bases from J, with 20 bases between. CDR3 DNA: TGTGCCAGCAGCTTAGGTCGACGTACGGCCCCTAGTGAGCAGTTCTTC. Its protein is CASSLGRRTAPSEQFF.

The chain couples TRBV10-3 to TRBJ2-2; 8 bases align to TRBD2. Germline CDR1 and CDR2: ENHRY and SYGVKD. The CDR3 loop spans 16 amino acids. V trimming: 6 bases; J trimming: 2 bases; junction bases outside the gene matches: 8. In DNA, the CDR3 is TGTGCCATCAGGGGTGAGCGGGAGAGTAACACCGGGGAGCTGTTTTTT. This codes for CAIRGERESNTGELFF.

This clone was counted a single time. The gene calls are TRBV28 and TRBJ1-5, with TRBD1 identical over 8 bases. With V trimmed by 4 bases and J by 3 bases, 8 bases remained unmatched. Germline values: CDR1 MDHEN, CDR2 SYDVKM. CDR3 length: 16 residues. The CDR3 here is CASSSTGQGVNQPQHF. CDR3 coding DNA: TGTGCCAGCAGTTCCACCGGACAGGGCGTCAATCAGCCCCAGCATTTT.

The genes are TRBV11-2 and TRBJ2-1; 8 nucleotides agree with TRBD1. The CDR3 covers 15 residues. Germline V lookup: CDR1 SGHAT, CDR2 FQNNGV. With 5 bases clipped from V and 4 bases from J, the junction kept 7 bases outside the gene matches. The CDR3 loop reads CASSKGTGTYNEQFF. The CDR3 bases are TGTGCCAGCAGCAAAGGGACAGGTACTTACAATGAGCAGTTCTTC.

The rearrangement links TRBV11-2 to TRBJ2-2, with 7 bases lining up with TRBD2. J was trimmed by 2 bases and V by 5 bases; bases with no gene match: 5. CDR1 and CDR2 (germline): SGHAT, FQNNGV. This CDR3 has 15 amino acids. CDR3: CASSGLGPNTGELFF. In nucleotides, the CDR3 is TGTGCCAGCAGCGGACTAGGCCCCAACACCGGGGAGCTGTTTTTT.

This clone was detected only once. The chain recombines TRBV5-4 with TRBJ2-1, with 10 nucleotides matching TRBD2. This CDR3 has 15 amino acids. The V gene end was trimmed by 2 bases and the J gene end by 4 bases; junction bases not matched to a gene: 3. CDR1 and CDR2 from the germline V gene are SGHNT and YYREEE (reference sequence). The CDR3 is CASSFSGLAYNEQFF. In DNA, the CDR3 is TGTGCCAGCAGCTTCTCGGGACTAGCGTACAATGAGCAGTTCTTC.

The chain links TRBV10-3 to TRBJ1-2; no definite D call. The CDR3 covers 14 residues. Trimming shortened V by 0 bases and J by 7 bases, and 12 bases separated the two germline ends. Germline-derived CDR1 and CDR2 are ENHRY and SYGVKD. The CDR3 is CAISESIRERGYTF. The DNA of the CDR3 is TGTGCCATCAGTGAGTCTATAAGGGAGCGTGGCTACACCTTC.

The J gene is TRBJ2-2, the V gene TRBV5-1; D is uncertain. Per germline, CDR1 SGHRS and CDR2 YFSETQ. This CDR3 region has 14 residues. With 0 bases removed from V and 7 bases from J, the gap between germline ends came to 10 bases. This CDR3 reads CASSLGTFDGELFF. The DNA of the CDR3 is TGCGCCAGCAGCTTGGGTACTTTCGACGGGGAGCTGTTTTTT.

The sample holds a few counts of this clone. In nucleotides, the CDR3 is TGCGCCAGCAGCTGGGACAGGGGGCATAATGGCTACACCTTC. Translation gives CASSWDRGHNGYTF. The gene calls are TRBV5-1 and TRBJ1-2; 12 nucleotides match TRBD1. This CDR3 spans 14 amino acids. In germline, CDR1 is SGHRS, CDR2 YFSETQ. V shed 3 bases and J 6 bases; nucleotides not matched to a gene: 3. The entire variable domain, with the rest obtained from reference TRBV5-1 and TRBJ1-2, is as follows: KAGVTQTPRYLIKTRGQQVTLSCSPISGHRSVSWYQQTPGQGLQFLFEYFSETQRNKGNFPGRFSGRQFSNSRSEMNVSTLELGDSALYLCASSWDRGHNGYTFGSGTRLTVV.

The rearrangement joins TRBV30 to TRBJ1-6; TRBD1 aligns across 7 bases. The trim removed 1 base at V and 10 bases at J, leaving 16 bases unmatched. The CDR3 has 17 residues. Germline lookup yields CDR1 GTSNPN and CDR2 SVGIG (reference sequence). Here the CDR3 reads CAWSASGDSSWGSPLHF. The CDR3 DNA sequence: TGTGCCTGGAGTGCTTCCGGGGACAGCTCTTGGGGGTCACCCCTCCACTTT.

The rearrangement joins TRBV28 to TRBJ2-1, with 11 bases fitting TRBD2. CDR1 is MDHEN and CDR2 is SYDVKM in the germline V gene. The CDR3 has 15 residues. The junction had 2 bases not matched to a gene; V was cut back by 5 bases and J by 2 bases. The chain's CDR3 is CASSLTSGTYNEQFF. Written as DNA, the CDR3 is TGTGCCAGCAGTCTGACTAGCGGGACCTACAATGAGCAGTTCTTC.

This clone was seen once. This chain links TRBV2 with TRBJ2-7; D is uncertain. Trimming pared 4 bases from V and 4 bases from J, leaving 8 bases between. There are 12 residues in the CDR3. Germline assignment: CDR1 SNHLY and CDR2 FYNNEI. The CDR3 sequence: CASSVSTYEQYF. The DNA of the CDR3 is TGTGCCAGCAGTGTTTCGACTTACGAGCAGTACTTC.

This chain connects TRBV28 to TRBJ1-1; D is perhaps TRBD1 (6 bases). The CDR3 consists of 15 residues. From germline, CDR1 is MDHEN and CDR2 SYDVKM. The V and J ends lost 5 bases and 6 bases respectively, with 19 bases between them. The CDR3 nucleotides read TGTGCCAGCAGTACCCAGGGGCCGCAGATCTCTGAAGCTTTCTTT. It translates to CASSTQGPQISEAFF. Based on the CDR3 plus reference TRBV28 and TRBJ1-1, the full variable domain is DVKVTQSSRYLVKRTGEKVFLECVQDMDHENMFWYRQDPGLGLRLIYFSYDVKMKEKGDIPEGYSVSREKKERFSLILESASTNQTSMYLCASSTQGPQISEAFFGQGTRLTVV.

The gene calls are TRBV5-4 and TRBJ2-5; D not certain. Germline-derived CDR1 and CDR2 are SGHNT and YYREEE (reference sequence). The CDR3 covers 14 residues. V was clipped by 0 bases and J by 1 base, with 7 bases between them. The CDR3 coding sequence is TGTGCCAGCAGCTTGGGTCAGGTCCAAGAGACCCAGTACTTC. It is translated as CASSLGQVQETQYF.

This clone was counted a few times. V and J are TRBV5-1 and TRBJ2-7, with TRBD2 matching 7 bases. After removal of 1 base from V and 6 bases from J, the junction contained 7 bases not matched to a gene. The V gene's germline CDR1 is SGHRS and CDR2 YFSETQ. The CDR3 is 14 amino acids. The CDR3 protein is CASSLSTSEGEQYF. CDR3 bases: TGCGCCAGCAGCTTGTCCACTAGCGAGGGCGAGCAGTACTTC.

This clone has only one observation. This rearrangement joins TRBV28 to TRBJ1-5; D gene ambiguous. This CDR3 is 14 amino acids long. The germline CDR1 and CDR2 sequences are MDHEN and SYDVKM. The V end lost 2 bases, the J end lost 5 bases, and 10 bases lay between the germline ends. CDR3 coding DNA: TGTGCCAGCAGTTTACATAGAGGGTATCAGCCCCAGCATTTT. Amino acids: CASSLHRGYQPQHF. Drawing the rest from reference TRBV28 and TRBJ1-5, the complete variable domain is DVKVTQSSRYLVKRTGEKVFLECVQDMDHENMFWYRQDPGLGLRLIYFSYDVKMKEKGDIPEGYSVSREKKERFSLILESASTNQTSMYLCASSLHRGYQPQHFGDGTRLSIL.

This chain joins TRBV12-3 or TRBV12-4 and TRBJ1-6; 9 nucleotides match TRBD1. The CDR3 runs to 12 residues. Trimming cost V 6 bases and J 14 bases; bases outside gene matches: 5. CDR3 bases: TGTGCCAGCAGGACGGGACAGGGAGCCCTCCACTTT. Amino acid sequence: CASRTGQGALHF.

The CDR3 nucleotides are TGTGCCAGCAGCGTAGGGAGTGGGACCCAGTACTTC. This encodes CASSVGSGTQYF. The V call is TRBV9, the J call TRBJ2-5; no clear D. Germline CDR1 is SGDLS and CDR2 is YYNGEE. The CDR3 is 12 amino acids. Trimming stripped 0 bases from V and 7 bases from J, with 7 bases between. Full variable domain (outside the CDR3, taken from reference TRBV9 and TRBJ2-5): DSGVTQTPKHLITATGQRVTLRCSPRSGDLSVYWYQQSLDQGLQFLIQYYNGEERAKGNILERFSAQQFPDLHSELNLSSLELGDSALYFCASSVGSGTQYFGPGTRLLVL.

The chain carries TRBV3-1 (or the pseudogene TRBV3-2) and TRBJ1-1; the match to TRBD1 covers 10 bases. CDR1 LGHDT and CDR2 YNNKEL come from the germline V gene (reference sequence). The CDR3 spans 14 residues. V was pared by 4 bases and J by 3 bases, with 2 bases of the junction left unmatched. The CDR3 DNA reads as TGTGCCAGCAGCCGACAGGGGGCGGACACTGAAGCTTTCTTT. This gives the protein CASSRQGADTEAFF.

This rearrangement joins TRBV7-6 to TRBJ2-2, with TRBD2 matching over 9 bases. Germline V gene sequence: CDR1 SGHVS, CDR2 FNYEAQ. CDR3 length equals 15 residues. J lost 7 bases, V lost 5 bases, and 8 bases had no gene match. In DNA, the CDR3 is TGTGCCAGCAGCACCCGACTAGCGGTGAGCGGGGAGCTGTTTTTT. Encoded protein: CASSTRLAVSGELFF.